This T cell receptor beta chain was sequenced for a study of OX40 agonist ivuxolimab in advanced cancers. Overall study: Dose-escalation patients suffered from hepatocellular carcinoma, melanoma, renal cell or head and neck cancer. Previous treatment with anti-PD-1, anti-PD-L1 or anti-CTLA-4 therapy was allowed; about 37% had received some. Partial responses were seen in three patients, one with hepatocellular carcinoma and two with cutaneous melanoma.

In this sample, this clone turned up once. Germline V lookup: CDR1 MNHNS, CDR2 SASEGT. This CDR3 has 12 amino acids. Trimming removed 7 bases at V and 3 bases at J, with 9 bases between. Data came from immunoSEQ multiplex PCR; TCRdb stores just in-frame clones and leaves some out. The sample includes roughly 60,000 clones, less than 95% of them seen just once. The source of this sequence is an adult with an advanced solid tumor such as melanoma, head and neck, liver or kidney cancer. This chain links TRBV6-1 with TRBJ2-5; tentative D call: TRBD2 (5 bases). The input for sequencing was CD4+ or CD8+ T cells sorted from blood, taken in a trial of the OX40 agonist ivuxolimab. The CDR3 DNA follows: TGTGCCAGCAATCGGGGTGAAGAGACCCAGTACTTC. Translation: CASNRGEETQYF.